Listed here is a single TCR beta chain. These data come from a study of blood T cell repertoires in COVID-19. Study as a whole: Whether acute or convalescent, the COVID-19 samples came from the United States, Italy and Spain.

The CDR3 extends over 13 amino acids. In germline, CDR1 is SGHVS, CDR2 FQNEAQ. Germline trimming cut 5 bases from V and 2 bases from J; bases unmatched to any gene: 1. The assay was immunoSEQ multiplex PCR, and TCRdb's table has in-frame clones only and misses some. The top ten hold under 4% of the sample, which has approximately 500,000 clones, 70% to 90% seen once. The material sequenced was peripheral blood. This clonotype was obtained from a human donor in a cohort sampled during active COVID-19. The J gene is TRBJ1-2, the V gene TRBV7-8, with 8 bases that match TRBD1. In DNA form, the CDR3 reads TGTGCCAGCAGCCGACAGGGGAACTATGGCTACACCTTC. Its protein product is CASSRQGNYGYTF.